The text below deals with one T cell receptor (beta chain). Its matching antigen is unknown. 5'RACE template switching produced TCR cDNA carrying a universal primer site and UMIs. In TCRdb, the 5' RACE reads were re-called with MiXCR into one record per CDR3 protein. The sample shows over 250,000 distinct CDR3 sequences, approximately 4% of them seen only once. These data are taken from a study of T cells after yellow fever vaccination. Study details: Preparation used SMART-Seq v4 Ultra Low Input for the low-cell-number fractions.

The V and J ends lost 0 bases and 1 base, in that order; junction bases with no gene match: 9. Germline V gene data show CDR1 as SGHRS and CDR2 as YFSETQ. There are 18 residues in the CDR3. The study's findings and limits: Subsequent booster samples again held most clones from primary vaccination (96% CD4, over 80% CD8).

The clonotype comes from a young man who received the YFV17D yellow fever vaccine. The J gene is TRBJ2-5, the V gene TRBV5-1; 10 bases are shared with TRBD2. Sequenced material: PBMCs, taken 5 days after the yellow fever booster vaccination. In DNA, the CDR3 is TGCGCCAGCAGCTTGGAGGCTAGCGGGGGAAACTTCCAAGAGACCCAGTACTTC. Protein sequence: CASSLEASGGNFQETQYF.